This TCR beta chain was documented in a study of T cell repertoires in cytomegalovirus infection. Study-wide results and limits: Totalled public TCR beta family frequency picked out people who carried CMV plus the relevant HLA. Predominance within the ex vivo response was attributable to HLA-C-restricted CMV-specific TCR beta clonotypes.

This clonotype was detected a few times. Antigen unknown. This CDR3 contains 16 residues. Germline lookup yields CDR1 MNHNS and CDR2 SASEGT. V gave up 1 base and J gave up 5 bases; unmatched junction bases: 10. Each CDR3 protein gets one entry after TCRdb re-called the reads with MiXCR. The sample has approximately 990,000 distinct CDR3 sequences, around 30% seen once; the top ten hold 11% to 15%. The chain is built from TRBV6-1 and TRBJ1-2, with 7 nucleotides matching TRBD1. Sequenced here: cultured CD8+ T cells from PBMCs, sampled from culture after CMV antigen stimulation. This TCR was recovered from a human donor in good health (CMV status not recorded). Some clones in this sample may be carry-over from other donors' samples. The DNA for the CDR3 is TGTGCCAGCAGTGAAGTAGATGGCAGGGGGACGTATGGCTACACCTTC. It translates to CASSEVDGRGTYGYTF.